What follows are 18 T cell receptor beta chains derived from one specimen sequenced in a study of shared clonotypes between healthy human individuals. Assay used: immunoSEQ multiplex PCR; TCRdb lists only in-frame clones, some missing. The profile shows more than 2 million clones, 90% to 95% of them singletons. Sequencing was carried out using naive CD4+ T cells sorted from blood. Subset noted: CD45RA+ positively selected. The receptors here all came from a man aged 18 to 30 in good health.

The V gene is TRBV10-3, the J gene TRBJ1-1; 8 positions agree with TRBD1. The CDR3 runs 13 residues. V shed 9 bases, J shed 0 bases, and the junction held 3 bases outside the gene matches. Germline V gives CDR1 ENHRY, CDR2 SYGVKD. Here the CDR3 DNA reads TGTGCCATAGGACAGGGAGTGAACACTGAAGCTTTCTTT. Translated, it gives CAIGQGVNTEAFF.

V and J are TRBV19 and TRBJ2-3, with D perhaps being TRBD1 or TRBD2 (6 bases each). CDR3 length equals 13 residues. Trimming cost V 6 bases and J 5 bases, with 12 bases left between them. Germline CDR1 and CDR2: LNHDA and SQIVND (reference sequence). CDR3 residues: CASSGGREDTQYF. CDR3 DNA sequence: TGTGCCAGTAGCGGGGGCCGAGAAGATACGCAGTATTTT.

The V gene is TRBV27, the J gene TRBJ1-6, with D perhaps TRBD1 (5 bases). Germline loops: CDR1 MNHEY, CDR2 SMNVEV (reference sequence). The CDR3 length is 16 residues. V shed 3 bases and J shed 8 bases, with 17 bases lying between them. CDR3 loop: CASSFWGASVDSPLHF. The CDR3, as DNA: TGTGCCAGCAGTTTCTGGGGCGCGAGTGTCGATTCACCCCTCCACTTT.

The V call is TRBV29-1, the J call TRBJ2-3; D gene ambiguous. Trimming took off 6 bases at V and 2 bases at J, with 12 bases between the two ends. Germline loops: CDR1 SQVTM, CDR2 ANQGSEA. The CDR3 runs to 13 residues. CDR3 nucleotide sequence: TGCAGCGTAAGGCAGGTTTTCACAGATACGCAGTATTTT. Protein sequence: CSVRQVFTDTQYF.

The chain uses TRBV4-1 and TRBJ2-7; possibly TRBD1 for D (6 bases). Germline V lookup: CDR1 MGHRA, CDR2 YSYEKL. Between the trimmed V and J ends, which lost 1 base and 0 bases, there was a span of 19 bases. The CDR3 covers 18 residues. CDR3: CASSQGTTTGTFSYEQYF. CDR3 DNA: TGCGCCAGCAGCCAAGGGACAACGACAGGTACCTTCTCCTACGAGCAGTACTTC.

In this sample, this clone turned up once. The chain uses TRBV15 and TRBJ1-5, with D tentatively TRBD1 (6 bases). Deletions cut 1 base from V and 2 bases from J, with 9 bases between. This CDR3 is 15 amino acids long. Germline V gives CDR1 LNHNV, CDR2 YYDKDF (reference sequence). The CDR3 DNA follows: TGTGCCACCAGCAGAGCGGGGGCGGGCAATCAGCCCCAGCATTTT. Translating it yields CATSRAGAGNQPQHF.

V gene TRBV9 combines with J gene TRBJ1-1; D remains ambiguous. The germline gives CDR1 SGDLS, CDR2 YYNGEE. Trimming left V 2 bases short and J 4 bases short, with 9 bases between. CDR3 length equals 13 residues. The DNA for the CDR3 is TGTGCCAGCAGCGTCCGGGCATCCACTGAAGCTTTCTTT. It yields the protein CASSVRASTEAFF.

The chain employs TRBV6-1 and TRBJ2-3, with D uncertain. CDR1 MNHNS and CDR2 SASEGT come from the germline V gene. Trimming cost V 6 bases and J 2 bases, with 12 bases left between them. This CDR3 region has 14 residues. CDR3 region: CASRARPVTDTQYF. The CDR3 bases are TGTGCCAGCAGGGCCCGACCTGTCACAGATACGCAGTATTTT.

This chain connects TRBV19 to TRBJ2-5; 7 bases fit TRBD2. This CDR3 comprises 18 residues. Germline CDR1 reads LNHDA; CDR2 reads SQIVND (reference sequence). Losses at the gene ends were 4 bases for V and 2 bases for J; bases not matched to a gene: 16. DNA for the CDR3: TGTGCCAGTAGTACCCCCTTCGAAAGGGAGGGCCAACAAGAGACCCAGTACTTC. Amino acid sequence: CASSTPFEREGQQETQYF.

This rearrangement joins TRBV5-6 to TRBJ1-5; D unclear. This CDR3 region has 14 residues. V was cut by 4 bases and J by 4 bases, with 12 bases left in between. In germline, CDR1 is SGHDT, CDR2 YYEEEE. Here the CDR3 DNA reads TGTGCCAGCAGCGTGTCAGGAGATAATCAGCCCCAGCATTTT. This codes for CASSVSGDNQPQHF.

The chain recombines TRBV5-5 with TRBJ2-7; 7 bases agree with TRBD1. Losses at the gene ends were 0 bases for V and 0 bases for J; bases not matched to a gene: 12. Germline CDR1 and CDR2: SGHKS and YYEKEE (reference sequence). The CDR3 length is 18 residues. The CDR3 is CASSLGQGTPPSSYEQYF. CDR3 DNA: TGTGCCAGCAGCTTGGGACAGGGTACGCCTCCCAGCTCCTACGAGCAGTACTTC.

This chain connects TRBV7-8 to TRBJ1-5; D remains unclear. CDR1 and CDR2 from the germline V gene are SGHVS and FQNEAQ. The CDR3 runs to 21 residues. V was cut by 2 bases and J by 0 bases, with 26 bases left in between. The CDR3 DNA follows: TGTGCCAGCAGCTTAAAGGTTATGGGCGCTACGGGATCGATTAGCAATCAGCCCCAGCATTTT. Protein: CASSLKVMGATGSISNQPQHF.

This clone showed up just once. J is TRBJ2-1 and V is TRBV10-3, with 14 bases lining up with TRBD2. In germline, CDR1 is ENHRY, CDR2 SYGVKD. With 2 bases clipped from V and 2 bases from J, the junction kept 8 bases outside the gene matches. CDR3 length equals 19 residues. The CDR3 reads CAISEGSGLAGGAYNEQFF. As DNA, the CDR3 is TGTGCCATCAGTGAGGGAAGTGGACTAGCGGGAGGTGCCTACAATGAGCAGTTCTTC.

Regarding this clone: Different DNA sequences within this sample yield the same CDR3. CDR3: CASSLDRGSPLHF. The CDR3 nucleotides read TGTGCCAGCAGCTTAGATAGGGGGTCACCCCTCCACTTT. V is TRBV11-2 and J is TRBJ1-6; D is possibly TRBD1 (6 bases). Trimming left V 0 bases short and J 10 bases short, with 7 bases between. The V gene's germline CDR1 is SGHAT and CDR2 FQNNGV. The length of the CDR3 is 13 residues.

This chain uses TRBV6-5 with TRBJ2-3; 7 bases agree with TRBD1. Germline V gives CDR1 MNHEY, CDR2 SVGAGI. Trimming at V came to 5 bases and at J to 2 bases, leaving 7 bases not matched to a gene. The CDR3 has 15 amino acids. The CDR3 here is CASSTLDRITDTQYF. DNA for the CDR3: TGTGCCAGCAGTACCTTGGACAGGATCACAGATACGCAGTATTTT.

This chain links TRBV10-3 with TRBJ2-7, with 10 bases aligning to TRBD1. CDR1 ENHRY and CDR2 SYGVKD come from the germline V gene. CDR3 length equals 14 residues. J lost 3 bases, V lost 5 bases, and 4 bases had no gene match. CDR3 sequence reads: CAISSGQGGYEQYF. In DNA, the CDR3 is TGTGCCATCAGTTCTGGACAGGGGGGCTACGAGCAGTACTTC.

For the CDR3, the DNA is TGCGCCAGCAGTGAGTTATCTAGCGGGAGGGGGAATGAGCAGTTCTTC. Amino acids: CASSELSSGRGNEQFF. This chain connects TRBV10-1 to TRBJ2-1; 12 positions match TRBD2. This CDR3 region has 16 residues. With V trimmed by 1 base and J by 7 bases, 5 bases remained unmatched. Germline lookup yields CDR1 WNHNN and CDR2 SYGVQD (reference sequence).

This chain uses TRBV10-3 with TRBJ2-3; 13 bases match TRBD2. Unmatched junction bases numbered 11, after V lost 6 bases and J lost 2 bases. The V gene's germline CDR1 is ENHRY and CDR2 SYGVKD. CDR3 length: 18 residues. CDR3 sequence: CAIRRGLAGASLTDTQYF. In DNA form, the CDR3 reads TGTGCCATCAGACGAGGACTAGCGGGAGCCAGCCTCACAGATACGCAGTATTTT.